The 4 T cell receptor beta chains below come from one sample, sequenced in a study of blood T cells in healthy people across ages. Through a sample-barcoded 5' primer and a J-beta primer mix, a second PCR was run for roughly 6 to 12 cycles. TCRdb passed the 5' RACE reads through MiXCR, listing each CDR3 protein once. The data hold approximately 1.5 million distinct CDR3 sequences, with under 55% observed a single time. Sequenced sample: blood. These receptor sequences come from a woman under 30 in good health.

This clonotype appeared once. The genes are TRBV7-2 and TRBJ2-1; D is uncertain. The V gene's germline CDR1 is SGHTA and CDR2 FQGNSA. Trimming shortened V by 5 bases and J by 8 bases, and 13 bases separated the two germline ends. The CDR3 sequence is 13 residues long. CDR3 loop: CASSPSATDEQFF. The CDR3 nucleotides read TGTGCCAGCAGCCCTAGTGCTACTGATGAGCAGTTCTTC.

This clonotype was recorded at least ten times. The chain is built from TRBV4-1 and TRBJ2-7, with D unresolved. The CDR3 sequence is 12 residues long. CDR1 and CDR2 from the germline V gene are MGHRA and YSYEKL. Trimming took 0 bases from V and 6 from J, leaving 6 bases between them. The CDR3 spells CASSQDLTEQYF. CDR3 in DNA: TGCGCCAGCAGCCAAGATCTCACCGAGCAGTACTTC.

The chain recombines TRBV9 with TRBJ2-2; tentatively, D is TRBD2 (5 bases). The CDR3 has 17 residues. CDR1 SGDLS and CDR2 YYNGEE come from the germline V gene. V was pared by 4 bases and J by 5 bases, with 21 bases between. CDR3 loop: CASSRLGSFRETGELFF. CDR3 coding DNA: TGTGCCAGCAGCCGCCTAGGGAGTTTTCGGGAAACCGGGGAGCTGTTTTTT.

This chain uses TRBV30 with TRBJ2-4; 8 bases match TRBD1. The J call may be in error: the DNA end matches TRBJ2-7 better. CDR1 is GTSNPN, CDR2 SVGIG, per germline (reference sequence). The CDR3 has 15 amino acids. CDR3 sequence (DNA): TGTGCCTGGAGTGTACGAGCCAGGGGGCTATTCGAGCAGTACTTC. The encoded protein is CAWSVRARGLFEQYF.